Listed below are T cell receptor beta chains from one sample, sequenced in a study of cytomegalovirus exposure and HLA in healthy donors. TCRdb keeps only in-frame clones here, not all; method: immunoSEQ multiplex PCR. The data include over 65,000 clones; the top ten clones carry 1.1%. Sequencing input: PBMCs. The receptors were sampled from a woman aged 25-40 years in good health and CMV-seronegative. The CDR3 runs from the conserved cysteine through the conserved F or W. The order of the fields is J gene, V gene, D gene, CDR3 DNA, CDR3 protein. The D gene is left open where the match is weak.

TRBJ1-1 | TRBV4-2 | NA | TGTGCCAGCAGCCAAGATCCGGACACTGAAGCTTTCTTT | CASSQDPDTEAFF
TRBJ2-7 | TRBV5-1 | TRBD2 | TGCGCCAGCAGCTGGGGGGGAGGTGCCTACGAGCAGTACTTC | CASSWGGGAYEQYF
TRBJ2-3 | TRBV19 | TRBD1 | TGTGCCAGTAAGTCGTCCGGGACAGGGCGGACAGATACGCAGTATTTT | CASKSSGTGRTDTQYF
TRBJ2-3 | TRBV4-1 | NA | TGCGCCAGCAGCCAAGAGGTTGGGCTACCCTTCACAGATACGCAGTATTTT | CASSQEVGLPFTDTQYF
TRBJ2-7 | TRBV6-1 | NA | TGTGCCAGCACACCAGGGCGCGCCTACGAGCAGTACTTC | CASTPGRAYEQYF
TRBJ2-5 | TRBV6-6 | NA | TGTGCCAGCAGTTACCTCCCGGTAGAGACCCAGTACTTC | CASSYLPVETQYF
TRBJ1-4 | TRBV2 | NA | TGTGCCAGCAGTGTTCGTTCAACTAATGAAAAACTGTTTTTT | CASSVRSTNEKLFF
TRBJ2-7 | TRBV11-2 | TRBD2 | TGTGCCAGCAGCTCCATAGCGGGGTCCGCCTACGAGCAGTACTTC | CASSSIAGSAYEQYF
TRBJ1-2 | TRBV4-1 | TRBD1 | TGCGCCAGCAGCCAAGCCCTATACAGGGGACCTTTTTATGGCTACACCTTC | CASSQALYRGPFYGYTF
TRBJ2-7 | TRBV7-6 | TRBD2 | TGTGCCAGCAGTGACAGGCGGGGGGCCAGCGAGCAGTACTTC | CASSDRRGASEQYF
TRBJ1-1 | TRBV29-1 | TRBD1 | TGCAGCGGGGGACAGGGGCCCGGAGCTTTCTTT | CSGGQGPGAFF
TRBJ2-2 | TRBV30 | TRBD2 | TGTGCCTGGAGCGCGGGAGGCGGGGAGCTGTTTTTT | CAWSAGGGELFF
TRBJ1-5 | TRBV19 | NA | TGTGCCAGTAGACCCTCTGGTGGTACCGGTCAGCCCCAGCATTTT | CASRPSGGTGQPQHF
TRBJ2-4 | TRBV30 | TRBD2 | TGTGCCGGGAGTCCCAGAGGTAGCGGGAAGAACATTCAGTACTTC | CAGSPRGSGKNIQYF
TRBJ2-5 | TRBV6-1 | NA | TGTGCCAGCAGTCCCCAACAAGGACTGTTGGAGACCCAGTACTTC | CASSPQQGLLETQYF
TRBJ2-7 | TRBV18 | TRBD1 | TGTGCCAGCTCACCCGGACAGGGGGTCCCGTTGGGCGAGCAGTACTTC | CASSPGQGVPLGEQYF
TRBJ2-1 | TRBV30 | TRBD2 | TGTGCCTGGAGTGTGGGGACTAGCAACTACAATGAGCAGTTCTTC | CAWSVGTSNYNEQFF
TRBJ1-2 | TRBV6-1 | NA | TGTGCCAGCAGTGAAAAGGGGGGAGGGTTTGGCTACACCTTC | CASSEKGGGFGYTF
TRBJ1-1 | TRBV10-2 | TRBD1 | TGCGCCAGCAGCGTGGACAGGGCTAAAGACACTGAAGCTTTCTTT | CASSVDRAKDTEAFF
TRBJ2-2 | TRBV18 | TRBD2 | TGTGCCAGCTCACCACGTAGTAGCGGGAGGGCCAACACCGGGGAGCTGTTTTTT | CASSPRSSGRANTGELFF
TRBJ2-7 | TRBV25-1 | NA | TGTGCCAGCAGTGAATACCGCTCGGCTAGCGACTCCTACGAGCAGTACTTC | CASSEYRSASDSYEQYF
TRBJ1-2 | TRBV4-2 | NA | TGTGCCAGCAGCCAAGATAGAAAGGGGCAGCCGTTCCTTCAAAACTATGGCTACACCTTC | CASSQDRKGQPFLQNYGYTF
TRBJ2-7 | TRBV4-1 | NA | TGCGCCAGCAGCCAACCGGGGGACTACGAGCAGTACTTC | CASSQPGDYEQYF
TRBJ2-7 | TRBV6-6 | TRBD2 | TGTGCCAGCAGCCCGACTAGCGTACCCTACGAGCAGTACTTC | CASSPTSVPYEQYF
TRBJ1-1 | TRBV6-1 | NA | TGTGCCAGCACCGAACAGCCGAACACTGAAGCTTTCTTT | CASTEQPNTEAFF
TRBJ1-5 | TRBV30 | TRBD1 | TGTGCCTGGAGGGGACAGGGGGCTGGGCAGCCCCAGCATTTT | CAWRGQGAGQPQHF
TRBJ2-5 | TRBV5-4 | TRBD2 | TGTGCCAGCAGCTTGGAGACTAGCGGGGGGGCCGAGGGCGAGACCCAGTACTTC | CASSLETSGGAEGETQYF
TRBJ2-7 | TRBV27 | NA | TGTGCCAGCAGTTTACATTGGAGGACTCTTCCCTCCGAGCAGTACTTC | CASSLHWRTLPSEQYF
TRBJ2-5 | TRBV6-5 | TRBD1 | TGTGCCAGTTGGACAGGCTCAACAGAGACCCAGTACTTC | CASWTGSTETQYF
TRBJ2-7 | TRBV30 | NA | TGTGCCTGGAGCGGGGACTTACTATCCTACGAGCAGTACTTC | CAWSGDLLSYEQYF
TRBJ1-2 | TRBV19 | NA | TGTGCCAGTAGTATATCAAACAATAACTATGGCTACACCTTC | CASSISNNNYGYTF
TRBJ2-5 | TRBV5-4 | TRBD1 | TGTGCCAGCAGCTTTGGACAGGTACAAGAGACCCAGTACTTC | CASSFGQVQETQYF
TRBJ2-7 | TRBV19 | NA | TGTGCCAGTTCAAGGAAACGGGGCGAGCAGTACTTC | CASSRKRGEQYF
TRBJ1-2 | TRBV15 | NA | TGTGCCACCAGCAGAGATTTGGAGGACGGGGGGGCAAGTACTAACTATGGCTACACCTTC | CATSRDLEDGGASTNYGYTF
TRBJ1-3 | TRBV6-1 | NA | TGTGCCAGCAGTGGGGGGGTATCTGGAAACACCATATATTTT | CASSGGVSGNTIYF
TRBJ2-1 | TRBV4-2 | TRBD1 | TGTGCCAGCAGCCAAGGATACAGGGGGCGTAATCCCTTTAGCTCCTACAATGAGCAGTTCTTC | CASSQGYRGRNPFSSYNEQFF
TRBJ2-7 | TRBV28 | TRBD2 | TGTGCCAGCCTCAGTGGCGGGAGGGCCTACGAGCAGTACTTC | CASLSGGRAYEQYF
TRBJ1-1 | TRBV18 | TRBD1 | TGTGCCAGCTCACCTATGTGGGAAAGGGGGCTAAACGGAGCTTTCTTT | CASSPMWERGLNGAFF
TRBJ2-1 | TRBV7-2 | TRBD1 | TGTGCCAGCAGCATGCCTTACAGGGGGCAGTTCTTC | CASSMPYRGQFF
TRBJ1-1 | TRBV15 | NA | TGTGCCACCAGCAGTGATAGGGGAAACAGGAAGAACACTGAAGCTTTCTTT | CATSSDRGNRKNTEAFF
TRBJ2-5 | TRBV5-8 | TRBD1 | TGTGCCAGCAGCTTGGGACAGGGAAGGGAGACCCAGTACTTC | CASSLGQGRETQYF
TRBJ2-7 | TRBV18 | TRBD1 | TGTGCCAGCTCACCTAAGACAGGGTCGAGTGGCGAGCAGTACTTC | CASSPKTGSSGEQYF
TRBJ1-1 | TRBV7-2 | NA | TGTGCCAGCAGAAGAGACAGGTCGGGGCCCGGTGAAGCTTTCTTT | CASRRDRSGPGEAFF
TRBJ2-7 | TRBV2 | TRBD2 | TGTGCCAGCAGAGGACTAGCGGCTGGGGCTAGGGAGCAGTACTTC | CASRGLAAGAREQYF
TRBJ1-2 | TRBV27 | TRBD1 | TGTGCCAGCAGGCGGGACAGGGCTAACTATGGCTACACCTTC | CASRRDRANYGYTF
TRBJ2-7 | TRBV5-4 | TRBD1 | TGTGCCAGCAGCTTGCAGGGGGCTGGCTACGAGCAGTACTTC | CASSLQGAGYEQYF